This record covers a single TCR beta chain. What it binds is not known. The data are from a study of persistence of HIV-infected CD4 T cells. Study-wide context: Median time on suppressive ART was 8 years.

Lysates of CMV-infected fibroblasts at roughly 10 ug/mL stimulated these cells. CD40L/CD69 double-negative CD45RO-high memory CD4+ T cells were collected. Before stimulation, PBMCs underwent CD8+ T cell depletion. Study outcomes and limitations: Degenerate expanded CDR3beta sequences were enriched among CMV- and Gag-responding cells.

CDR3 size: 14 residues. The germline V gene has CDR1 LGHDT and CDR2 YNNKEL (reference sequence). Trimming left V 3 bases short and J 4 bases short, with 12 bases between. The immunoSEQ assay was version 4, run in survey mode. Each sample used up to 1 ug genomic DNA diluted to approximately 9 ng/uL. Sequencing was performed with immunoSEQ multiplex PCR; in TCRdb, only in-frame clones are kept and a portion is missing. This sample has over 25,000 clones, with roughly four fifths found just once. This receptor was obtained from an adult man with HIV who was CMV-seropositive. The chain uses TRBV3-1 (or the pseudogene TRBV3-2) and TRBJ1-2; the D is unclear. Sequenced material: CD4+ T cells sorted from PBMCs after approximately 19-hour stimulation, taken from a patient who received antiretroviral therapy. CDR3 in DNA: TGTGCCAGCAGCCAGGGCGGTTTTGCCTATGGCTACACCTTC. It encodes CASSQGGFAYGYTF.